A selection of T cell receptor beta chains follows, all from one sample in a study of blood T cells in healthy people across ages. Each CDR3 protein gets one entry after TCRdb re-called the 5' RACE reads with MiXCR. The sample has 1.5 million or so distinct CDR3 sequences, around 42% seen once. Input material: blood. The receptors here all came from a woman younger than 35 in good health. CDR3s include the opening cysteine and the closing phenylalanine or tryptophan. A D gene is named only where the DNA matches it firmly. Some rows mark clone size as missing; the rest say once, few, many or name a class of expanded clone.

>TRBJ1-1|TRBD1|.|TRBV6-1
CASSGQGAGIGTEAFF
TGTGCCAGCAGTGGACAGGGGGCGGGGATTGGCACTGAAGCTTTCTTT
>TRBJ2-7|.|few|TRBV6-1
CASSDQPRAKFSEQYF
TGTGCCAGCAGTGACCAGCCCAGGGCAAAGTTTTCCGAGCAGTACTTC
>TRBJ1-6|.|.|TRBV5-1
CASSSSGFPGSYNSPLHF
TGCGCCAGCAGCTCGAGCGGATTTCCAGGGTCCTATAATTCACCCCTCCACTTT
>TRBJ2-1|TRBD2|few|TRBV3-1
CASSQTGTSIDNEQFF
TGTGCCAGCAGCCAAACCGGGACTAGTATTGACAATGAGCAGTTCTTC
>TRBJ2-3|TRBD2|.|TRBV4-1
CASSQDSSGLAGIGGRADTQYF
TGCGCCAGCAGCCAAGACTCCTCGGGACTAGCGGGAATCGGGGGGCGCGCAGATACGCAGTATTTT
>TRBJ2-3|.|.|TRBV10-3
CAISGWDGDTQYF
TGTGCCATCAGTGGCTGGGACGGTGATACGCAGTATTTT
>TRBJ1-5|.|.|TRBV28
CASNVQGMGQPQHF
TGTGCCAGCAATGTACAGGGAATGGGGCAGCCCCAGCATTTT
>TRBJ2-1|TRBD2|.|TRBV7-9
CASSLAGRDYEQFF
TGTGCCAGCAGCTTAGCCGGGAGGGACTATGAGCAGTTCTTC
>TRBJ1-5|.|few|TRBV10-2
CASSDLRIRTGNQPQHF
TGCGCCAGCAGTGACCTTCGCATAAGGACAGGCAATCAGCCCCAGCATTTT
>TRBJ2-7|.|few|TRBV7-9
CASSTPTGRDVYEQYF
TGTGCCAGCAGCACCCCGACAGGGCGGGATGTCTACGAGCAGTACTTC
>TRBJ2-5|.|many|TRBV2
CASGPETQYF
TGTGCCAGCGGTCCAGAGACCCAGTACTTC
>TRBJ1-2|TRBD1|.|TRBV6-5
CASSGQGTYGYTF
TGTGCCAGCAGTGGACAGGGAACCTATGGCTACACCTTC
>TRBJ2-1|.|few|TRBV12-3/TRBV12-4
CASSLGTGAVEQFF
TGTGCCAGCAGTTTAGGGACGGGGGCCGTTGAGCAGTTCTTC
>TRBJ1-1|.|.|TRBV25-1
CASSDWGLSTEAFF
TGTGCCAGCAGTGACTGGGGGTTGAGCACTGAAGCTTTCTTT
>TRBJ2-1|TRBD2|.|TRBV6-6
CASSLTGLAGVGETQFF
TGTGCCAGCAGTTTAACAGGACTAGCGGGGGTGGGGGAGACCCAGTTCTTC
>TRBJ1-4|.|.|TRBV2
CASTRLGELSEKLFF
TGTGCCAGCACCCGACTGGGGGAGTTGTCTGAAAAACTGTTTTTT
>TRBJ1-2|.|.|TRBV3-1
CASSVTGTAYGYTF
TGTGCCAGCAGCGTAACCGGGACGGCATATGGCTACACCTTC
>TRBJ2-3|.|.|TRBV9
CASSGWEQATDTQYF
TGTGCCAGCAGCGGATGGGAGCAGGCGACAGATACGCAGTATTTT
>TRBJ2-7|.|few|TRBV11-2
CASSFSPGSYEQYF
TGTGCCAGCAGCTTCAGCCCCGGATCCTACGAGCAGTACTTC
>TRBJ2-1|TRBD1|few|TRBV5-1
CASSPAPGQAYNEQFF
TGCGCCAGCAGCCCAGCGCCGGGACAGGCCTACAATGAGCAGTTCTTC
>TRBJ2-7|.|.|TRBV6-6
CASGRGEVLEQYF
TGTGCCAGTGGGAGGGGGGAGGTTCTTGAGCAGTACTTC
>TRBJ2-1|.|.|TRBV21-1
CASSKEVPSGRVQEQFF
TGTGCCAGCAGCAAAGAGGTCCCCAGCGGGAGGGTCCAGGAGCAGTTCTTC
>TRBJ2-7|TRBD2|many|TRBV7-2
CASSSQAGPYEQYF
TGTGCCAGCAGCTCGCAAGCGGGACCCTACGAGCAGTACTTC
>TRBJ2-7|TRBD1|.|TRBV11-2
CASSLRGRDRGDEQYF
TGTGCCAGCAGCTTAAGGGGGAGGGACAGGGGTGACGAGCAGTACTTC
>TRBJ2-7|.|.|TRBV6-2/TRBV6-3
CASTWGQGEQYF
TGTGCCAGCACTTGGGGCCAGGGGGAGCAGTACTTC
>TRBJ1-2|TRBD1|.|TRBV7-9
CASSRDREPNYGYTF
TGTGCCAGCAGCCGCGACAGGGAGCCTAACTATGGCTACACCTTC
>TRBJ2-7|.|.|TRBV20-1
CSASPGQGAYEQYF
TGCAGTGCTAGTCCCGGACAAGGGGCCTACGAGCAGTACTTC
>TRBJ2-7|.|many|TRBV13
CASNQQQAYEQYF
TGTGCCAGCAATCAGCAGCAAGCCTACGAGCAGTACTTC
>TRBJ1-2|TRBD1|.|TRBV6-5
CASSFLQGFYGYTF
TGTGCCAGCAGTTTTTTACAGGGGTTCTATGGCTACACCTTC
>TRBJ2-3|.|.|TRBV27
CASSLRGPSPDTQYF
TGTGCCAGCAGTTTGCGGGGGCCTTCTCCAGATACGCAGTATTTT
>TRBJ2-7|TRBD2|.|TRBV7-2
CASSLELAGGPSSYEQYF
TGTGCCAGCAGCTTGGAACTAGCGGGAGGGCCTAGTTCCTACGAGCAGTACTTC
>TRBJ2-1|TRBD2|few|TRBV6-1
CASYRLAGFSNEQFF
TGTGCCAGTTACCGGCTAGCGGGGTTTTCCAATGAGCAGTTCTTC
>TRBJ2-7|TRBD1|few|TRBV27
CASSLISGQGYEQYF
TGTGCCAGCAGTTTAATTTCGGGACAGGGCTACGAGCAGTACTTC
>TRBJ2-1|.|.|TRBV7-6
CASSLTPWQITYNEQFF
TGTGCCAGCAGCTTAACTCCCTGGCAGATTACCTACAATGAGCAGTTCTTC
>TRBJ2-3|.|.|TRBV25-1
CASSDGAVTDTQYF
TGTGCCAGCAGTGATGGGGCGGTCACAGATACGCAGTATTTT
>TRBJ2-5|TRBD1|few|TRBV20-1
CSALTGDRETQYF
TGCAGTGCTTTGACAGGGGACAGGGAGACCCAGTACTTC
>TRBJ2-3|TRBD2|.|TRBV12-3/TRBV12-4
CASSLAQTSGGADTQYF
TGTGCCAGCAGTTTAGCGCAGACTAGCGGGGGGGCAGATACGCAGTATTTT
>TRBJ2-1|TRBD2|.|TRBV29-1
CSVVRTSGSSYNEQFF
TGCAGCGTTGTGAGGACTAGCGGGAGCTCCTACAATGAGCAGTTCTTC
>TRBJ2-3|.|few|TRBV3-1
CASSQEPGADTQYF
TGTGCCAGCAGCCAAGAACCAGGGGCAGATACGCAGTATTTT
>TRBJ2-7|.|.|TRBV15
CATSDGAYEQYF
TGTGCCACCAGCGACGGAGCCTACGAGCAGTACTTC